The clone carrying this T cell receptor beta chain was seen a handful of times. This sample stems from a study of CD8 T cells in ankylosing spondylitis. The J segment lost 2 bases and the V segment lost 6 bases, leaving 9 bases of the junction unmatched. Germline-derived CDR1 and CDR2 are MNHEY and SMNVEV (reference sequence). The CDR3 runs 15 residues. TCRdb reprocessed the 5' RACE reads via MiXCR and lists one record per CDR3 protein. The sample includes about 150,000 distinct CDR3 sequences, around two fifths of them seen just once. The sample taken for sequencing was synovial fluid, either unsorted or a sorted T cell fraction (not recorded which). The chain recombines TRBV27 with TRBJ2-7; TRBD1 matches 8 bases. The receptor's source is a male donor with ankylosing spondylitis. The CDR3 sequence: CASSPDRERTYEQYF. As DNA, the CDR3 is TGTGCCAGCAGCCCGGACAGGGAACGAACCTACGAGCAGTACTTC.